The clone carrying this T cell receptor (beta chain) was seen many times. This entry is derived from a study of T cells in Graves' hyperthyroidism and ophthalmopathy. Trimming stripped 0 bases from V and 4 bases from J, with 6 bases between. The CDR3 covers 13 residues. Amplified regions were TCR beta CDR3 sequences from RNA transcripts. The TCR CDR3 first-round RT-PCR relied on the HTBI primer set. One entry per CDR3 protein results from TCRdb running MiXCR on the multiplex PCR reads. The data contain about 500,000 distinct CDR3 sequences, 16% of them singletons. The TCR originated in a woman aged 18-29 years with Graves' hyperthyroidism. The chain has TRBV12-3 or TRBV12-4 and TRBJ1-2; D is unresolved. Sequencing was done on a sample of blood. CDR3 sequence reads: CASSLAESYGYTF. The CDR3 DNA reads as TGTGCCAGCAGTTTAGCAGAGTCCTATGGCTACACCTTC.